A few counts support the clone carrying this T cell receptor (beta chain). This same CDR3 is encoded by further DNA sequences in the sample. Using immunoSEQ multiplex PCR, the repertoire was profiled, and TCRdb retains in-frame clones only, with some absent. The data show about 200,000 clones, just over 85% seen once. The germline gives CDR1 MNHEY, CDR2 SVGAGI. With 0 bases removed from V and 7 bases from J, the gap between germline ends came to 6 bases. CDR3 size: 12 residues. The data are from a study of blood T cell repertoires in COVID-19. The TCR originated in a man over 45 with acute or convalescent COVID-19. The chain employs TRBV6-5 and TRBJ1-1; tentatively, D is TRBD1 (6 bases). The material sequenced was peripheral blood. CDR3 DNA: TGTGCCAGCAGTTACTCGACAGGTGAAGCTTTCTTT. Translation gives CASSYSTGEAFF.